Sequencing of this TCR beta chain was carried out in a study of beta chain features in type 1 diabetes. Background on the study: Age, gender, cell numbers and subset yield matched between patients and controls. General study results and limits: TCRB rearrangement may or may not be influenced by HLA type; here this remained unresolved. Moderately but significantly shorter TCRB CDR3s were found in Type 1 diabetes patients in all four CD4+ subsets.

Every isolated RNA sample was fully reverse transcribed, so sequencing captured expressed TCRB transcripts. TCRdb keeps only in-frame clones here, not all; method: immunoSEQ multiplex PCR. The sample has about 290,000 clones, under 8.5% seen once. As to this clone: As yet, its antigen is unknown.

The CDR3 totals 13 residues. Trimming pared 8 bases from V and 3 bases from J, leaving 16 bases between. Germline CDR1 GTSNPN, CDR2 SVGIG (reference sequence). Sequenced material: central memory CD4+ T cells from blood. The J gene is TRBJ1-2, the V gene TRBV30; possible D gene TRBD1, 6 bases. The clonotype originates from a woman between 18 and 29 years old in good health. The chain's CDR3 is CASSIDRYYGYTF. CDR3 nucleotide sequence: TGTGCCAGTAGTATCGACAGGTACTATGGCTACACCTTC.